The TCR beta chain described here comes from a study of shared clonotypes between healthy human individuals. Donors comprised healthy HIV-negative adults lacking recent acute infections or vaccinations. Genomic DNA belonging to each subset was distributed in equal measure over several immunoSEQ plates. The repertoire was sequenced with immunoSEQ multiplex PCR; TCRdb's copy has only in-frame clones and lacks some. The repertoire consists of some 2,500,000 clones, with under 95% occurring once and the leading ten covering roughly 0.34%. The V gene's germline CDR1 is MGHDK and CDR2 SYGVNS. This CDR3 is built from 15 residues. The V and J ends lost 6 bases and 8 bases, in that order; junction bases with no gene match: 11.

The origin of this receptor is a man between 18 and 35 years old in good health. Some clones in this sample may be carry-over from other donors' samples. The rearrangement uses TRBV25-1 and TRBJ1-4; 8 bases are shared with TRBD1. Sequenced input: naive CD4+ T cells from PBMCs. The sample's subset: CD45RA+ positively selected. CDR3 amino acids: CASSSPGQGEEKLFF. The CDR3 coding sequence is TGTGCCAGCAGCTCCCCCGGACAGGGAGAAGAAAAACTGTTTTTT.